This T cell receptor beta chain was obtained from a study of cytomegalovirus exposure and HLA in healthy donors. Study as a whole: Earlier sequencing of 150 million to 200 million T cells yielded roughly 100 million unique TCR beta sequences. Study-level points and caveats: It has been reported that TCR beta sequences accurately predicted the HLA-A and HLA-B alleles of most subjects.

Germline assignment: CDR1 MNHEY and CDR2 SMNVEV (reference sequence). V was pared by 5 bases and J by 2 bases, with 10 bases between. The CDR3 sequence is 14 residues long. A word on this clone: Its cognate antigen is unknown.

Both 60 Vbeta primers and 13 Jbeta primers went into the PCR. Sequenced by immunoSEQ multiplex PCR; TCRdb stores in-frame clones only, minus some. This sample has roughly 80,000 clones, with about two thirds found just once. This receptor was taken from a woman in her fifties or sixties in good health and CMV-seropositive. V is TRBV27 and J is TRBJ1-3, with unresolved D. Sample: PBMCs. The CDR3 spells CASSPTTAGNTIYF. The CDR3 DNA is TGTGCCAGCAGTCCAACAACAGCTGGAAACACCATATATTTT.